This T cell receptor (beta chain) was captured in a study of blood T cell repertoires in COVID-19. About the research overall: Spain, Italy and the United States supplied samples that represented acute and convalescent COVID-19. PBMCs, B-cell-depleted T cells, or T cells provided the cDNA or gDNA that made up the material.

In the authors' methods: Amplified reference gene primers provided the basis for estimating nucleated cell counts. Profiling relied on immunoSEQ multiplex PCR, and the TCRdb table lists in-frame clones only, not all of them. The DNA was the basis for D and trimming; V, J and clone size are from that table. The data show 270,000 or so clones, 89% seen once. The CDR3 contains 15 residues. CDR1 is MNHNS and CDR2 is SASEGT in the germline V gene. The V and J ends lost 5 bases and 0 bases respectively, with 8 bases between them. The rearrangement uses TRBV6-1 and TRBJ2-6; D not certain. Sequenced: peripheral blood. This clonotype was sampled from a woman in her thirties or forties who had recovered from COVID-19. The CDR3 spells CASSTRSSGANVLTF. CDR3 sequence (DNA): TGTGCCAGCAGTACGCGGAGCTCTGGGGCCAACGTCCTGACTTTC.